This T cell receptor (beta chain) originates from a study of a mutant IDH1 vaccine in newly diagnosed glioma. About the study: Treated patients comprised approximately 60% males and roughly 40% females, mean age roughly 44 years. Radiotherapy, temozolomide, or both had been given previously, and both were given to most.

The V end was cut by 4 bases, the J end by 4 bases, with 13 bases between. The CDR3 loop spans 14 amino acids. CDR1 and CDR2 from the germline V gene are LNHDA and SQIVND (reference sequence). As to time point: week 11, during vaccination. Each dose delivered 300 ug of mutant IDH1 20-mer peptide subcutaneously with imiquimod. Notes on the study in general: Altogether, 93.3% of patients exhibited vaccine-induced immune responses. The authors found pseudoprogression apparently unrelated to changes in top peripheral T cell clonotypes.

Libraries were prepared by immunoSEQ multiplex PCR; TCRdb keeps only in-frame clonotypes and omits some of them. The repertoire includes about 25,000 clones, roughly 72% of them detected once, and 9.5% to 11% sits in the top ten. In regard to this clone: As yet, its antigen is unknown.

This TCR derives from a man in his late teens or twenties with glioma. Some clones in this sample may be carry-over from other donors' samples. This sample comprised peripheral blood mononuclear cells (PBMCs), obtained from a glioma patient whose treatment included an IDH1 peptide vaccine. The J gene is TRBJ1-2, the V gene TRBV19; D is unclear. CDR3 amino acids: CASSTPLETYGYTF. The CDR3 nucleotides read TGTGCCAGTAGTACCCCGCTCGAGACCTATGGCTACACCTTC. The complete variable domain, with remaining parts taken from reference TRBV19 and TRBJ1-2, reads DGGITQSPKYLFRKEGQNVTLSCEQNLNHDAMYWYRQDPGQGLRLIYYSQIVNDFQKGDIAEGYSVSREKKESFPLTVTSAQKNPTAFYLCASSTPLETYGYTFGSGTRLTVV.